The source of this TCR beta chain is a study of blood T cell repertoires in COVID-19. About the research overall: PBMCs, B-cell-depleted T cells, or T cells provided the cDNA or gDNA that made up the material.

Germline V gene lookup returns CDR1 MNHEY and CDR2 SVGAGI. There are 12 residues in the CDR3. V was pared by 6 bases and J by 3 bases, with 5 bases between. The protocol was immunoSEQ multiplex PCR, while the TCRdb copy is restricted to in-frame clones and leaves out a portion. The table shows around 220,000 clones, with roughly 80% occurring only once. The receptor was derived from a woman in her forties with active or convalescent COVID-19. The material sequenced was peripheral blood. The chain carries TRBV6-5 and TRBJ2-2; perhaps TRBD2 as D (5 bases). CDR3 DNA: TGTGCCAGCAGGGACTACACCGGGGAGCTGTTTTTT. Protein: CASRDYTGELFF.